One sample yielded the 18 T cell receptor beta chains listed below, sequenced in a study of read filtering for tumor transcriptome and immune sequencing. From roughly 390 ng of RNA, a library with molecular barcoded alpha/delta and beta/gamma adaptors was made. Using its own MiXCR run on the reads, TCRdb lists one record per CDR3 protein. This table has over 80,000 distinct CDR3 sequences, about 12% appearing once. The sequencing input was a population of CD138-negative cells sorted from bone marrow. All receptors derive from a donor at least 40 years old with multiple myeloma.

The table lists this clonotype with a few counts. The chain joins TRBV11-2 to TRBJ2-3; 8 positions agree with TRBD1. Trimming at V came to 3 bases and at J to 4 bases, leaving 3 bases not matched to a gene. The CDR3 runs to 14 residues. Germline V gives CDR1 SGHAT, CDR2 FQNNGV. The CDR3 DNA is TGTGCCAGCAGCTTTGACAGGGGTGCAGATACGCAGTATTTT. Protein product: CASSFDRGADTQYF.

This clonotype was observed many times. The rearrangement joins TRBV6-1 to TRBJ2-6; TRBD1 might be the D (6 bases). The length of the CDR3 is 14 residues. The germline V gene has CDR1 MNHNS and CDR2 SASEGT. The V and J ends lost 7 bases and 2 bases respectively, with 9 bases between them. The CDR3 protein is CASNEGAGANVLTF. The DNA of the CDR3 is TGTGCCAGCAACGAGGGGGCTGGGGCCAACGTCCTGACTTTC.

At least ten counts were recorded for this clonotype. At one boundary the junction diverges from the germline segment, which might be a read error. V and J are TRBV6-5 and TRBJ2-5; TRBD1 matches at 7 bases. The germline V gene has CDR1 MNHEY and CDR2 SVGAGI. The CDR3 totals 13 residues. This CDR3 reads CASSYGRDSRAAF. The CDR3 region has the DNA TGTGCCAGCAGTTACGGCAGGGACAGCCGGGCGGCCTTC.

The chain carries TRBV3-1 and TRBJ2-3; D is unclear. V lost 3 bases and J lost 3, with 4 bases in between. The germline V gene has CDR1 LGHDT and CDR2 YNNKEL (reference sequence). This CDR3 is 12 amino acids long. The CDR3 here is CASSHLTDTQYF. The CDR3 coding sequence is TGTGCCAGCAGCCATTTAACAGATACGCAGTATTTT.

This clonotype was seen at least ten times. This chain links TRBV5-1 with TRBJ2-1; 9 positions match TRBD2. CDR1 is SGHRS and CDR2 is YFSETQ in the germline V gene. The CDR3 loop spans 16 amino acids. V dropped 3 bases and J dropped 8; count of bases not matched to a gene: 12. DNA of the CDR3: TGCGCCAGCAGCTCTGGAGAGATGGGACTAGCCGATGAGCAGTTCTTC. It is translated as CASSSGEMGLADEQFF. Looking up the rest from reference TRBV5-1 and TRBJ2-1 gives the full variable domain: KAGVTQTPRYLIKTRGQQVTLSCSPISGHRSVSWYQQTPGQGLQFLFEYFSETQRNKGNFPGRFSGRQFSNSRSEMNVSTLELGDSALYLCASSSGEMGLADEQFFGPGTRLTVL.

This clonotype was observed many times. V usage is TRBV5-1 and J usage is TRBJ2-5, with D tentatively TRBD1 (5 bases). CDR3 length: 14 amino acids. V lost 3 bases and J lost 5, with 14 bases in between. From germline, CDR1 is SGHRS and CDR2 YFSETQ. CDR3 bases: TGCGCCAGCAGCTCCCCCCAGGGTTCGGAGACCCAGTACTTC. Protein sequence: CASSSPQGSETQYF.

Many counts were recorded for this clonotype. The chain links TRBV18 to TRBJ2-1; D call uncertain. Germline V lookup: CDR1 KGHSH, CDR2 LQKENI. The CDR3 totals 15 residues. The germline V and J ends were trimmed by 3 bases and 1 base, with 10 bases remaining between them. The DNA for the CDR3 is TGTGCCAGCTCACCTTCCTTGGGATCCTACAATGAGCAGTTCTTC. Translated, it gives CASSPSLGSYNEQFF.

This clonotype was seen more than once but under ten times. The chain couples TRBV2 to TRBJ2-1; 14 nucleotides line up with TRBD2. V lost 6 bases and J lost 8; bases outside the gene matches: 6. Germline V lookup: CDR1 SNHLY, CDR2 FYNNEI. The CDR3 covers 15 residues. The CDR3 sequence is CASSATSGRADEQFF. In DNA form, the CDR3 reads TGTGCCAGCAGCGCGACTAGCGGGAGGGCTGATGAGCAGTTCTTC. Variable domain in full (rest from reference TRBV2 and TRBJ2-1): EPEVTQTPSHQVTQMGQEVILRCVPISNHLYFYWYRQILGQKVEFLVSFYNNEISEKSEIFDDQFSVERPDGSNFTLKIRSTKLEDSAMYFCASSATSGRADEQFFGPGTRLTVL.

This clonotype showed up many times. CDR3 nucleotides: TGCGCCAGCAGCTCTTCCGGTGATGGAGATGGCTACACCTTC. Translating it yields CASSSSGDGDGYTF. This sequence joins TRBV5-1 and TRBJ1-2, with D unclear. V lost 3 bases and J 6 bases, leaving 15 bases between the germline ends. The CDR3 loop spans 14 amino acids. The germline CDR1 and CDR2 sequences are SGHRS and YFSETQ.

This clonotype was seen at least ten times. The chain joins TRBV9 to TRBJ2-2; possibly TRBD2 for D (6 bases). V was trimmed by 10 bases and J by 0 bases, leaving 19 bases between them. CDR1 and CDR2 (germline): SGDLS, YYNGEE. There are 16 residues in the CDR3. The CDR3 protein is CAGSSGTSSNTGELFF. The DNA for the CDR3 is TGTGCCGGGTCCTCCGGGACTTCTTCGAACACCGGGGAGCTGTTTTTT.

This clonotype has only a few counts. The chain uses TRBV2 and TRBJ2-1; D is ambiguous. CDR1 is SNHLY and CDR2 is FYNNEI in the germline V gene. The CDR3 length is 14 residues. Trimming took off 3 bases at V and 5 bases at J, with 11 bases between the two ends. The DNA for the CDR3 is TGTGCCAGCAGTGATGGGTTAGGCGACAATGAGCAGTTCTTC. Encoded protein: CASSDGLGDNEQFF.

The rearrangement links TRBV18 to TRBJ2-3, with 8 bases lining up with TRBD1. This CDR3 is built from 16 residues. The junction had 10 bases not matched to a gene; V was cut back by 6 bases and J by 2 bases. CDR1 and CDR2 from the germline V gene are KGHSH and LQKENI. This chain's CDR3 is CASSRKGTGITDTQYF. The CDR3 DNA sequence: TGTGCCAGCTCCCGTAAAGGGACAGGAATCACAGATACGCAGTATTTT.

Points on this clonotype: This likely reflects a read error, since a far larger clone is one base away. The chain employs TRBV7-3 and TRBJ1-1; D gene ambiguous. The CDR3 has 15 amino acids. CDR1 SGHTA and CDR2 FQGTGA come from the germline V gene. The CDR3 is CASSLDRTENTEALF. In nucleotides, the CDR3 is TGTGCCAGCAGCTTAGATCGAACGGAGAACACTGAAGCTCTCTTT.

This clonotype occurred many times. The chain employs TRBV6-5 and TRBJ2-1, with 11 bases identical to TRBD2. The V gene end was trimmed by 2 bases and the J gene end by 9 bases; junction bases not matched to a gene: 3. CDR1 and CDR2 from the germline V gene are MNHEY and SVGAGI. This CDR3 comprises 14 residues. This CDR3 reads CASSYRLAGGEQFF. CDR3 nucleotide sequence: TGTGCCAGCAGTTACCGGCTAGCGGGAGGTGAGCAGTTCTTC.

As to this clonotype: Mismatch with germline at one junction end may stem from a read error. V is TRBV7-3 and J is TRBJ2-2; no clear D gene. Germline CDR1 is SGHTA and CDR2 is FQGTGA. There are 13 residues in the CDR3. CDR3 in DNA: TGTGCCGGCAGCCCCGGCTCGAGTGGGGAGCTGTTTTTT. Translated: CAGSPGSSGELFF.

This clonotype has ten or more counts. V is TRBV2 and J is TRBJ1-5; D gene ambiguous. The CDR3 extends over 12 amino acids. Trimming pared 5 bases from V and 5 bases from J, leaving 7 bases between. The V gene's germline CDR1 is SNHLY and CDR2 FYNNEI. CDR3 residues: CASSRMDQPQHF. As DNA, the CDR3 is TGTGCCAGCAGTAGAATGGATCAGCCCCAGCATTTT.

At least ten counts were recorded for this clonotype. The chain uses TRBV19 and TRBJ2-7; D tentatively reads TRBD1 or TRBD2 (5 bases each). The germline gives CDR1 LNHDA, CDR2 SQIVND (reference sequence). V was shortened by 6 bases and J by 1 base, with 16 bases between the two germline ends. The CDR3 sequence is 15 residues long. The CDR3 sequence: CASRRGADRSYEQYF. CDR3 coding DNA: TGTGCCAGTAGAAGGGGAGCGGATCGATCCTACGAGCAGTACTTC.

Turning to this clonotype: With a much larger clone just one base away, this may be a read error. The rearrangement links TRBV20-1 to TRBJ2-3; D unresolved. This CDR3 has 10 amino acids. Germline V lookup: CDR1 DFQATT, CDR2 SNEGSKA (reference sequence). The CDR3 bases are TGCGGTGCTAGAGTAGCTTGGCAGTATTTT. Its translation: CGARVAWQYF.